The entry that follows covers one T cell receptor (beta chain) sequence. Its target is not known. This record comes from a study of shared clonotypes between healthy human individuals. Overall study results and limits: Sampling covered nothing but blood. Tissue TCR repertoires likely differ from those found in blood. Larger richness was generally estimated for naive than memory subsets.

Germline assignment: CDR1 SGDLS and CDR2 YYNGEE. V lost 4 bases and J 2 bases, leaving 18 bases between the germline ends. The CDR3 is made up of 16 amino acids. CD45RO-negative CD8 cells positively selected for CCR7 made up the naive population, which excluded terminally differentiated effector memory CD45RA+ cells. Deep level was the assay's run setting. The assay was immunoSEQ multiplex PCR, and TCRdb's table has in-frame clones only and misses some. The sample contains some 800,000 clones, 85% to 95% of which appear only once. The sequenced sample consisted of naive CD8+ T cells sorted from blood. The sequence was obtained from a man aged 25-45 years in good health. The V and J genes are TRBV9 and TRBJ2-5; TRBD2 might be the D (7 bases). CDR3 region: CASSPLGGAGQETQYF. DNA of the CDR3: TGTGCCAGCAGCCCACTAGGGGGGGCAGGACAAGAGACCCAGTACTTC.